This TCR beta chain appears in the sequencing data of a study of identical twins. Study conclusions and caveats: These conclusions were based on statistical analysis (cross-sectional, not following the same donors). Out-of-frame sharing of TCR alpha in monozygotic twins was underestimated by models. Potential partial confounding of zero-insertion analyses by invariant MAIT and iNKT cells was noted.

Trimming removed 0 bases at V and 15 bases at J, with 9 bases between. The CDR3 is 11 amino acids. The germline CDR1 and CDR2 sequences are LGHDT and YNNKEL (reference sequence). About this clonotype itself: What it binds is not known.

TCRdb processed the 5' RACE reads anew with MiXCR; each CDR3 protein has one entry. The top ten clones hold roughly 0.44% of a sample with 510,000 or so distinct CDR3 sequences, roughly 15% of them seen once. These data also formed part of another study, on yellow fever vaccine responses in identical twins.

The sequencing input was CD4+ T cells sorted from blood. This rearrangement joins TRBV3-1 to TRBJ2-1; D gene ambiguous. This receptor was identified in a woman aged 18-29 years in good health. The CDR3 reads CASSQDNRLFF. CDR3 nucleotides: TGTGCCAGCAGCCAAGATAATCGATTGTTCTTC.